This TCR beta chain was recorded in a study of T cell repertoires in cytomegalovirus infection. Study-wide context: An indication of both CMV infection and matching HLA type came from public TCR beta signatures. Study conclusions and caveats: HLA-C-restricted CMV clonotypes gave the most frequent clonotype in two of eight donors.

Points on this clonotype: Its antigen is not identified.

TCRdb redid the calling of the reads with MiXCR, one entry per CDR3 protein. The sample includes hundreds of thousands of distinct CDR3 sequences, under 40% seen only once; the top ten take roughly 2.9%. This CDR3 has 13 amino acids. The V end lost 6 bases, the J end lost 6 bases, and 12 bases lay between the germline ends. The receptor's source is a human donor in good health (CMV status not recorded). Some clones in this sample may be carry-over from other donors' samples. The chain employs TRBV12-3 or TRBV12-4 and TRBJ1-5; D gene ambiguous. The sequenced sample consisted of PBMCs. CDR3: CASSYKGGQPQHF. CDR3 in DNA: TGTGCCAGCAGCTATAAAGGCGGTCAGCCCCAGCATTTT.